The rows below give T cell receptor beta chains drawn from one sample of a study of early T cells in non-severe SARS-CoV-2 infection. TCRdb redid the calling of the 5' RACE reads with MiXCR, one entry per CDR3 protein. This table holds roughly 97,000 distinct CDR3 sequences, about 10% found once. This sample comprised whole blood, obtained at baseline. The receptor source for this set is an adult who was a healthcare worker with PCR-confirmed SARS-CoV-2 infection or an uninfected control (not recorded which). The CDR3 runs from the conserved cysteine through the conserved F or W. The order of the fields is J gene, D gene, V gene, clone size, CDR3 DNA, CDR3 protein. A D gene is named only where the DNA matches it firmly. Expanded clones get a size class; other rows say once, few or many, or leave the size out.

>TRBJ2-6|NA|TRBV19|few
TGTGCCAGTAAAAGGGTCTCTGGGGCCAACGTCCTGACTTTC
CASKRVSGANVLTF
>TRBJ2-7|TRBD2|TRBV18|many
TGTGCCAGCTCACCACGGCTAGCGGGGACCTACGAGCAGTACTTC
CASSPRLAGTYEQYF
>TRBJ1-1|NA|TRBV5-6|many
TGTGCCAGCAGCTTAGGTCACTTACAGGGCACGGCGGAAGCTTTCTTT
CASSLGHLQGTAEAFF
>TRBJ2-1|TRBD2|TRBV7-9|NA
TGTGCCAGCAGCCGCCTAGCGGGGAACTACAATGAGCAGTTCTTC
CASSRLAGNYNEQFF
>TRBJ2-1|NA|TRBV7-7|NA
TGTGCCAGCAGCTTATTTGGGGGTGAGCAGTTCTTC
CASSLFGGEQFF
>TRBJ1-1|NA|TRBV3-1|NA
TGTGCCAGCAGTTTTAAGGGTGTGGTGAACACTGAAGCTTTCTTT
CASSFKGVVNTEAFF
>TRBJ1-1|TRBD1|TRBV5-5|few
TGTGCCAGCAGCTACCTGCCGGGACAGGGGGCCACTGAAGCTTTCTTT
CASSYLPGQGATEAFF
>TRBJ2-3|TRBD2|TRBV6-2/TRBV6-3|many
TGTGCCAGCAGCAATCCTACAGCGGGAGAATCAGATACGCAGTATTTT
CASSNPTAGESDTQYF
>TRBJ2-3|NA|TRBV7-3|NA
TGTGCCAGCAGCTTCGGGGAGGCAGATACGCAGTATTTT
CASSFGEADTQYF
>TRBJ2-3|NA|TRBV5-4|NA
TGTGCCAGCAGCTCTAGAGGGACAGATACGCAGTATTTT
CASSSRGTDTQYF
>TRBJ1-2|TRBD1|TRBV3-1|few
TGTGCCAGCAGCCAAGACTCGGACAGGTCCCCTGGAGGCTACACCTTC
CASSQDSDRSPGGYTF
>TRBJ2-2|TRBD2|TRBV24-1|NA
TGTGCCACCAGACTAGCGGAGACTGCCGGGGAGCTGTTTTTT
CATRLAETAGELFF
>TRBJ2-2|NA|TRBV5-4|NA
TGTGCCAGCAGCCCCCCACCGGATACCGGGGAGCTGTTTTTT
CASSPPPDTGELFF
>TRBJ2-1|TRBD2|TRBV29-1|NA
TGCAGCGTTGAACCATCTAGCGGGAGCTCCTACAATGAGCAGTTCTTC
CSVEPSSGSSYNEQFF
>TRBJ2-7|TRBD1|TRBV5-4|NA
TGTGCCAGCAGCTTGCGGACAGGGGCAAGCTACGAGCAGTACTTC
CASSLRTGASYEQYF
>TRBJ2-2|TRBD2|TRBV30|many
TGTGCCTGGAGAGATAGCGGGAGTGACACCGGGGAGCTGTTTTTT
CAWRDSGSDTGELFF
>TRBJ2-7|TRBD1|TRBV5-8|many
TGTGCCAGCAGCTTGGAGGACAGGGGGCTCTACGAGCAGTACTTC
CASSLEDRGLYEQYF
>TRBJ2-7|TRBD2|TRBV6-2/TRBV6-3|NA
TGTGCCAGCAGTTACTCTCGGGCGGGAGGCCCCTACGAGCAGTACTTC
CASSYSRAGGPYEQYF
>TRBJ2-3|TRBD2|TRBV12-3/TRBV12-4|many
TGTGCCAGCAATGTGGGACTAGCGGGGCCAGATACGCAGTATTTT
CASNVGLAGPDTQYF
>TRBJ2-1|TRBD2|TRBV25-1|NA
TGTGCCAGCAGTGACTTGACTAGCGGGGGCCCCTACAATGAGCAGTTCTTC
CASSDLTSGGPYNEQFF
>TRBJ2-3|NA|TRBV12-5|few
TGTGCTAGTGGTTCGGCGGGACGCACAGATACGCAGTATTTT
CASGSAGRTDTQYF
>TRBJ2-1|NA|TRBV28|NA
TGTGCCAGCCGGGGCTACGGCAATGAGCAGTTCTTC
CASRGYGNEQFF
>TRBJ1-2|NA|TRBV3-1|few
TGTGCCAGCAGCCAAGGGAGGAACTATGGCTACACCTTC
CASSQGRNYGYTF
>TRBJ1-4|NA|TRBV20-1|many
TGCAGTGCTAGAGAGGTCGGCAGGGTAGGGGAAAAACTGTTTTTT
CSAREVGRVGEKLFF
>TRBJ2-1|NA|TRBV20-1|few
TGCAGTGCTAGAGAACCCGCTAGCGCCTCCTACAATGAGCAGTTCTTC
CSAREPASASYNEQFF
>TRBJ1-6|NA|TRBV28|few
TGTGCCAGCAGTTTATCACAGGGTTCACCCCTCCACTTT
CASSLSQGSPLHF
>TRBJ1-1|NA|TRBV7-2|NA
TGTGCCAGCAGCCCACCCCCGGGATCTGAAGCTTTCTTT
CASSPPPGSEAFF
>TRBJ2-5|NA|TRBV6-6|once
TGTGCCAGCACCCCAACGGGGCAGGCACAAGAGACCCAGTACTTC
CASTPTGQAQETQYF
>TRBJ1-2|TRBD1|TRBV9|few
TGTGCCAGCAGCGCAGGGGGCAGATGGGATGGCTACACCTTC
CASSAGGRWDGYTF
>TRBJ1-1|NA|TRBV5-8|many
TGTGCCAGCAGCTTGGTTCGGGGGAGGTCCGGAGCTTTCTTT
CASSLVRGRSGAFF
>TRBJ2-7|NA|TRBV20-1|NA
TGCAGTGCTTCACCCCCAGGGAGGACAAGGATCTACGAGCAGTACTTC
CSASPPGRTRIYEQYF
>TRBJ1-5|TRBD1|TRBV20-1|few
TGCAGTGCTAAGGACAGGGATTTAGGTCAGCCCCAGCATTTT
CSAKDRDLGQPQHF
>TRBJ1-5|NA|TRBV5-4|NA
TGTGCCAGCAGTCCCGGGCCCCCCCAGCCCCAGCATTTT
CASSPGPPQPQHF
>TRBJ2-7|NA|TRBV2|NA
TGTGCCAGCAGTGAATCACCCCTCAGTCGCGAGCAGTACTTC
CASSESPLSREQYF
>TRBJ2-6|NA|TRBV6-5|few
TGTGCCAGCAGTTACTCGGAGGGGATACCTGGGGCCAACGTCCTGACTTTC
CASSYSEGIPGANVLTF
>TRBJ2-3|NA|TRBV10-3|many
TGTGCCATCAGCGCAAGGGTAGATACGCAGTATTTT
CAISARVDTQYF
>TRBJ1-1|NA|TRBV7-8|few
TGTGCCAGCAGCTTAGCCTCCAGGGGAGAAGCTTTCTTT
CASSLASRGEAFF
>TRBJ2-7|TRBD2|TRBV3-1|many
TGTGCCAGCAGCTTCGGGACTAGCGGGAGGAGAGGCGAGCAGTACTTC
CASSFGTSGRRGEQYF
>TRBJ1-1|NA|TRBV20-1|few
TGCAGTGCTAGTACTAGGACTGAAGCTTTCTTT
CSASTRTEAFF
>TRBJ2-1|NA|TRBV7-9|NA
TGTGCCAGCAGCGGTGGCCCCTTGTTGGAGCAGTTCTTC
CASSGGPLLEQFF
>TRBJ2-1|NA|TRBV7-6|NA
TGTGCCAGCAGCTTAGGGGCTCCTTACAATGAGCAGTTCTTC
CASSLGAPYNEQFF
>TRBJ2-5|TRBD2|TRBV5-1|NA
TGCGCCAGCAGCCGGGGTGCTGGACTAGAAGAGACCCAGTACTTC
CASSRGAGLEETQYF
>TRBJ2-6|NA|TRBV21-1|few
TGTGCCAGCAGCAAAGCTCAAACTCTACAGGGGGCTGGGGCCAACGTCCTGACTTTC
CASSKAQTLQGAGANVLTF
>TRBJ2-2|TRBD2|TRBV24-1|NA
TGTGCCACCCGGGGGGACACCGGGGAGCTGTTTTTT
CATRGDTGELFF
>TRBJ2-1|NA|TRBV10-2|many
TGCGCCAGCAGTGAGTCAGGGGGGAGCTCCTACAATGAGCAGTTCTTC
CASSESGGSSYNEQFF
>TRBJ1-5|TRBD1|TRBV7-8|NA
TGTGCCAGCAGTCGACAGGGACGCAATCAGCCCCAGCATTTT
CASSRQGRNQPQHF
>TRBJ1-1|TRBD1|TRBV7-9|NA
TGTGCCAGCAGTCCCGGGACAGGGGTCATGAACACTGAAGCTTTCTTT
CASSPGTGVMNTEAFF
>TRBJ2-3|NA|TRBV29-1|NA
TGCAGCGTTGGAAGGGCAGATACGCAGTATTTT
CSVGRADTQYF
>TRBJ2-1|TRBD2|TRBV7-3|NA
TGTGCCAGCAGTCTCCACCCTGCCGGGACTAGCGGGAGTGATGAGCAGTTCTTC
CASSLHPAGTSGSDEQFF
>TRBJ2-7|TRBD1|TRBV6-2/TRBV6-3|NA
TGTGCCAGCAGTTGGGACAGGGTCTCCTACGAGCAGTACTTC
CASSWDRVSYEQYF
>TRBJ2-3|TRBD1|TRBV11-1|few
TGTGCCAGCACCCTGGACAGGAGCACAGATACGCAGTATTTT
CASTLDRSTDTQYF
>TRBJ2-2|NA|TRBV12-3/TRBV12-4|many
TGTGCCAGCAGTTTTGGCAGGGTGGAGCTGTTTTTT
CASSFGRVELFF
>TRBJ2-1|TRBD1|TRBV5-1|few
TGCGCCAGCAGCTTGGAGCGGACAGGGCTCTACAATGAGCAGTTCTTC
CASSLERTGLYNEQFF
>TRBJ2-7|NA|TRBV29-1|NA
TGCAGCGTTCTGGACTCCTACGAGCAGTACTTC
CSVLDSYEQYF
>TRBJ2-2|TRBD2|TRBV2|medium-sized
TGTGCCCGGGGGGACACCGGGGAGCTGTTTTTT
CARGDTGELFF
>TRBJ2-7|TRBD2|TRBV5-5|few
TGTGCCAGCAGCTTGGGGCCCAGGCGGACTAGAGGTGACGAGCAGTACTTC
CASSLGPRRTRGDEQYF
>TRBJ2-1|NA|TRBV12-3/TRBV12-4|few
TGTGCCAGCAGTTTATCCGCCTCTGGCGTCAATGAGCAGTTCTTC
CASSLSASGVNEQFF
>TRBJ2-3|NA|TRBV16|few
TGTGCCAGCAGCCAAAGGAATACGCAGTATTTT
CASSQRNTQYF
>TRBJ2-7|NA|TRBV3-1|NA
TGTGCCAGCAGCCCCCAACCTTTGGGAGAGCAGTACTTC
CASSPQPLGEQYF
>TRBJ1-1|NA|TRBV7-2|few
TGTGCCAGCAGCTTAAGGGGGACGGCCACTGAAGCTTTCTTT
CASSLRGTATEAFF